The 32 T cell receptor beta chains below all came from one sample that was sequenced in a study of T cell responses to AZD1222 COVID-19 vaccine. Here immunoSEQ multiplex PCR was the method, and the copy in TCRdb shows in-frame clones only, minus some. The data show 140,000 to 150,000 clones, over 80% seen once. The material was peripheral blood, obtained 28 days after the second AZD1222 dose. The receptor source for this set is an adult who received the AZD1222 COVID-19 vaccine.

This clone was picked up a small number of times. The chain combines TRBV6-5 with TRBJ1-1; D call uncertain. This CDR3 region has 12 residues. Germline lookup yields CDR1 MNHEY and CDR2 SVGAGI. The germline V and J ends were trimmed by 4 bases and 2 bases, with 5 bases remaining between them. The CDR3 spells CASSSINTEAFF. The CDR3 DNA is TGTGCCAGCAGTTCAATCAACACTGAAGCTTTCTTT.

The chain is built from TRBV7-2 and TRBJ2-1; no firm D call. In germline, CDR1 is SGHTA, CDR2 FQGNSA. There are 13 residues in the CDR3. Trimming removed 1 base at V and 6 bases at J, with 7 bases between. This chain's CDR3 is CASSLGGANEQFF. The CDR3 DNA reads as TGTGCCAGCAGCTTAGGGGGTGCCAATGAGCAGTTCTTC.

The J gene is TRBJ2-1, the V gene TRBV27; TRBD2 agrees at 10 bases. The ends lost 3 bases at V and 9 bases at J; junction bases unmatched: 5. Germline V CDR1 and CDR2: MNHEY, SMNVEV (reference sequence). The CDR3 covers 14 residues. CDR3 loop: CASSFLAGAAEQFF. The CDR3 DNA sequence: TGTGCCAGCAGTTTCCTAGCGGGAGCGGCTGAGCAGTTCTTC.

V is TRBV10-3 and J is TRBJ1-3, with no clear D. The germline V gene has CDR1 ENHRY and CDR2 SYGVKD. Trimming removed 3 bases at V and 0 bases at J, with 9 bases between. The CDR3 spans 15 residues. CDR3 nucleotides: TGTGCCATCAGTGATACAGATGCCTCTGGAAACACCATATATTTT. As protein: CAISDTDASGNTIYF.

This rearrangement joins TRBV28 to TRBJ1-1, with a weak D call TRBD1 (5 bases). Germline assignment: CDR1 MDHEN and CDR2 SYDVKM. This CDR3 is built from 15 residues. V was trimmed by 5 bases and J by 0 bases, leaving 13 bases between them. In nucleotides, the CDR3 is TGTGCCAGCAGTATCGCGGGACGGATGAACACTGAAGCTTTCTTT. Encoded protein: CASSIAGRMNTEAFF.

This chain connects TRBV12-3 or TRBV12-4 to TRBJ2-7; D call uncertain. The CDR3 extends over 12 amino acids. V was trimmed by 0 bases and J by 4 bases, leaving 4 bases between them. This chain's CDR3 is CASSLASYEQYF. The CDR3 bases are TGTGCCAGCAGTTTAGCTAGTTACGAGCAGTACTTC.

This clone was counted a single time. The genes are TRBV19 and TRBJ2-7; D tentatively fits TRBD1 or TRBD2 (5 bases each). The V end was cut by 0 bases, the J end by 6 bases, with 18 bases between. Germline CDR1 reads LNHDA; CDR2 reads SQIVND (reference sequence). The CDR3 runs 16 residues. The CDR3 spells CASSIDLGPSAGEQYF. The CDR3, as DNA: TGTGCCAGTAGTATAGATCTGGGACCCAGCGCTGGCGAGCAGTACTTC.

The chain combines TRBV10-3 with TRBJ2-5, with TRBD2 matching over 12 bases. CDR1 and CDR2 from the germline V gene are ENHRY and SYGVKD. This CDR3 is 14 amino acids long. J was trimmed by 1 base and V by 10 bases; bases with no gene match: 4. This CDR3 reads CATGTSGPQETQYF. Here the CDR3 DNA reads TGTGCCACCGGGACTAGCGGGCCCCAAGAGACCCAGTACTTC.

The chain is built from TRBV7-7 and TRBJ1-1; D unclear. Germline CDR1 SSHAT, CDR2 FNYEAQ (reference sequence). The CDR3 is 13 residues long. V lost 6 bases to trimming and J lost 4 bases, with 12 bases between them. CDR3 amino acids: CASSSQLGTEAFF. CDR3 DNA sequence: TGTGCCAGCAGTTCACAGTTGGGCACTGAAGCTTTCTTT.

The count of this clone is one. This chain's CDR3 is CSVERGLNTQYF. CDR3 in DNA: TGCAGCGTTGAGCGAGGCTTAAATACGCAGTATTTT. The V and J genes are TRBV29-1 and TRBJ2-3; D is uncertain. CDR3 length: 12 amino acids. The V end was cut by 3 bases, the J end by 7 bases, with 11 bases between. CDR1 and CDR2 (germline): SQVTM, ANQGSEA.

The gene calls are TRBV19 and TRBJ1-3; D might be TRBD1 (6 bases). There are 16 residues in the CDR3. Germline CDR1 reads LNHDA; CDR2 reads SQIVND (reference sequence). Trimming shortened V by 3 bases and J by 0 bases, and 12 bases separated the two germline ends. As DNA, the CDR3 is TGTGCCAGTAGTATTTTGGGGGCAGTCTCTGGAAACACCATATATTTT. This sequence encodes CASSILGAVSGNTIYF. The full variable domain, its missing parts supplied by reference TRBV19 and TRBJ1-3, is DGGITQSPKYLFRKEGQNVTLSCEQNLNHDAMYWYRQDPGQGLRLIYYSQIVNDFQKGDIAEGYSVSREKKESFPLTVTSAQKNPTAFYLCASSILGAVSGNTIYFGEGSWLTVV.

The chain combines TRBV9 with TRBJ2-2, with TRBD2 matching over 11 bases. The J segment lost 4 bases and the V segment lost 3 bases, leaving 5 bases of the junction unmatched. In germline, CDR1 is SGDLS, CDR2 YYNGEE. The CDR3 is 16 residues long. CDR3 loop: CASSASSGRFTGELFF. In DNA form, the CDR3 reads TGTGCCAGCAGCGCATCTAGCGGGAGGTTCACCGGGGAGCTGTTTTTT.

The CDR3 bases are TGCAGCGTTGTGTCTGGAAACACCATATATTTT. As protein: CSVVSGNTIYF. The chain is built from TRBV29-1 and TRBJ1-3, with D hard to call. Germline V gene lookup returns CDR1 SQVTM and CDR2 ANQGSEA. The V gene lost 4 bases and the J gene lost 1 base, with 2 bases spanning the gap. The CDR3 has 11 amino acids.

V is TRBV18 and J is TRBJ1-2; tentatively, D is TRBD1 (5 bases). CDR1 and CDR2 from the germline V gene are KGHSH and LQKENI. The CDR3 loop spans 14 amino acids. V gave up 3 bases and J gave up 2 bases, with 10 bases separating them. CDR3 residues: CASSPRDANYGYTF. As DNA, the CDR3 is TGTGCCAGCTCACCGAGGGACGCCAACTATGGCTACACCTTC.

The V gene is TRBV6-2 or TRBV6-3, the J gene TRBJ1-6; D gene uncertain. The CDR3 totals 17 residues. Per germline, CDR1 MNHEY and CDR2 SVGEGT. Trimming pared 0 bases from V and 0 bases from J, leaving 9 bases between. The CDR3 reads CASSYSIGSSYNSPLHF. CDR3 in DNA: TGTGCCAGCAGTTACTCGATCGGGAGCTCCTATAATTCACCCCTCCACTTT.

The J gene is TRBJ2-2, the V gene TRBV18, with 11 positions matching TRBD2. The CDR3 consists of 17 residues. V shed 2 bases, J shed 4 bases, and the junction held 6 bases outside the gene matches. Looked up from germline, CDR1 is KGHSH and CDR2 is LQKENI. In DNA form, the CDR3 reads TGTGCCAGCTCACCAGCTAGCGGGAGGTCGGGCACCGGGGAGCTGTTTTTT. It encodes CASSPASGRSGTGELFF.

This clone turned up a few times. This chain links TRBV7-2 with TRBJ1-5; 9 bases agree with TRBD1. The CDR3 covers 14 residues. Germline V gene lookup returns CDR1 SGHTA and CDR2 FQGNSA. The junction had 5 bases not matched to a gene; V was cut back by 1 base and J by 10 bases. CDR3 bases: TGTGCCAGCAGCTTAGGGACAGGGGTAAGTCCCCAGCATTTT. Protein: CASSLGTGVSPQHF.

The chain combines TRBV27 with TRBJ1-2; D gene unclear. Germline V gene lookup returns CDR1 MNHEY and CDR2 SMNVEV (reference sequence). V lost 10 bases and J lost 5, with 14 bases in between. The CDR3 is 12 amino acids. In DNA form, the CDR3 reads TGTGCCACCGCCCGGACGGGATATGGCTACACCTTC. Translating it yields CATARTGYGYTF.

The chain has TRBV7-8 and TRBJ2-3; D is perhaps TRBD1 (6 bases). The germline CDR1 and CDR2 sequences are SGHVS and FQNEAQ. Trimming shortened V by 4 bases and J by 4 bases, and 15 bases separated the two germline ends. CDR3 size: 15 residues. The chain's CDR3 is CASSWDISASDTQYF. The CDR3 DNA sequence: TGTGCCAGCAGCTGGGACATATCAGCTTCAGATACGCAGTATTTT.

This rearrangement joins TRBV4-3 to TRBJ1-2; D might be TRBD1 (6 bases). The CDR3 is 15 amino acids. Germline V lookup: CDR1 LGHNA, CDR2 YSLEER. V was shortened by 1 base and J by 0 bases, with 9 bases between the two germline ends. CDR3 nucleotide sequence: TGCGCCAGCAGCCAAGCAGGGACAACTAACTATGGCTACACCTTC. Residues: CASSQAGTTNYGYTF.

The chain joins TRBV4-3 to TRBJ2-7; D tentatively reads TRBD1 or TRBD2 (6 bases each). The V gene lost 2 bases and the J gene lost 6 bases, with 11 bases spanning the gap. The CDR3 length is 13 residues. The V gene's germline CDR1 is LGHNA and CDR2 YSLEER. CDR3 nucleotides: TGCGCCAGCAGCCAAAACGAGGGGGGCGAGCAGTACTTC. Protein: CASSQNEGGEQYF.

The J gene is TRBJ1-2, the V gene TRBV29-1; 7 bases agree with TRBD1. Germline V lookup: CDR1 SQVTM, CDR2 ANQGSEA. V was clipped by 3 bases and J by 0 bases; unmatched bases: 4. This CDR3 has 14 residues. DNA for the CDR3: TGCAGCGTTGATGAGGGACAGCCTAACTATGGCTACACCTTC. Amino acid sequence: CSVDEGQPNYGYTF.

V gene TRBV24-1 combines with J gene TRBJ2-5; D ambiguous. Trimming pared 3 bases from V and 3 bases from J, leaving 7 bases between. The CDR3 length is 13 residues. Germline-derived CDR1 and CDR2 are KGHDR and SFDVKD. CDR3 amino acids: CATSDGAEETQYF. The CDR3 coding sequence is TGTGCCACCAGTGATGGTGCAGAAGAGACCCAGTACTTC.

This rearrangement joins TRBV12-3 or TRBV12-4 to TRBJ1-1; D is ambiguous. The CDR3 is 12 amino acids. V was pared by 0 bases and J by 10 bases, with 9 bases between. The CDR3 sequence: CASSLAGVGAFF. The CDR3 DNA reads as TGTGCCAGCAGTTTAGCGGGAGTGGGAGCTTTCTTT.

The V and J genes are TRBV27 and TRBJ2-1; the D gene could be TRBD1 or TRBD2 (6 bases each). The CDR3 spans 15 residues. Trimming removed 1 base at V and 5 bases at J, with 12 bases between. Germline V lookup: CDR1 MNHEY, CDR2 SMNVEV (reference sequence). The CDR3 is CASSLWGAQHNEQFF. DNA of the CDR3: TGTGCCAGCAGTTTATGGGGGGCGCAACACAATGAGCAGTTCTTC.

V gene TRBV19 combines with J gene TRBJ2-7; D is perhaps TRBD1 (6 bases). The germline gives CDR1 LNHDA, CDR2 SQIVND (reference sequence). There are 15 residues in the CDR3. V was clipped by 4 bases and J by 3 bases, with 16 bases between them. The CDR3 loop reads CASSRSRDMYYEQYF. The CDR3 bases are TGTGCCAGTAGTAGATCCCGGGACATGTACTACGAGCAGTACTTC.

The chain recombines TRBV28 with TRBJ2-7; D unresolved. V lost 3 bases, J lost 2 bases, and 8 bases lay in between. Germline loops: CDR1 MDHEN, CDR2 SYDVKM. The CDR3 contains 13 residues. The CDR3: CASSLEQPYEQYF. The CDR3 nucleotides read TGTGCCAGCAGTTTGGAGCAGCCCTACGAGCAGTACTTC.

The J gene is TRBJ1-2, the V gene TRBV5-1; 7 nucleotides agree with TRBD1. Germline CDR1 SGHRS, CDR2 YFSETQ. V lost 2 bases and J lost 8; bases outside the gene matches: 6. The CDR3 runs to 13 residues. The CDR3, as DNA: TGCGCCAGCAGCTTACAGGGGCTGGCCGGCTACACCTTC. It encodes CASSLQGLAGYTF. The entire variable domain, with the rest obtained from reference TRBV5-1 and TRBJ1-2, is as follows: KAGVTQTPRYLIKTRGQQVTLSCSPISGHRSVSWYQQTPGQGLQFLFEYFSETQRNKGNFPGRFSGRQFSNSRSEMNVSTLELGDSALYLCASSLQGLAGYTFGSGTRLTVV.

This chain uses TRBV5-1 with TRBJ1-2, with D unclear. V was clipped by 0 bases and J by 4 bases, with 10 bases between them. The CDR3 runs to 14 residues. Germline assignment: CDR1 SGHRS and CDR2 YFSETQ. For the CDR3, the DNA is TGCGCCAGCAGCTTGGGTCGGGTGAGCTATGGCTACACCTTC. Its translation: CASSLGRVSYGYTF.

CDR3 region: CASSLVQGTGELFF. CDR3 nucleotides: TGTGCCAGCAGCTTAGTACAGGGCACCGGGGAGCTGTTTTTT. The V and J genes are TRBV11-2 and TRBJ2-2; D possibly corresponds to TRBD1 (6 bases). Per germline, CDR1 SGHAT and CDR2 FQNNGV. This CDR3 has 14 amino acids. Trimming left V 1 base short and J 4 bases short, with 7 bases between.

The chain employs TRBV28 and TRBJ2-7; 9 nucleotides match TRBD1. The CDR3 length is 15 residues. V trimming: 6 bases; J trimming: 5 bases; junction bases outside the gene matches: 11. Germline loops: CDR1 MDHEN, CDR2 SYDVKM. The CDR3 DNA reads as TGTGCCAGCAGGGATGCCGGGACAGGGATCCACGAGCAGTACTTC. Residues: CASRDAGTGIHEQYF.

This rearrangement joins TRBV14 to TRBJ2-1, with 8 bases identical to TRBD2. The V gene's germline CDR1 is SGHDN and CDR2 FVKESK. With V trimmed by 4 bases and J by 4 bases, 6 bases remained unmatched. The CDR3 is 15 amino acids. CDR3 DNA: TGTGCCAGCAGCCCACTGGGACTAGATTACAATGAGCAGTTCTTC. Translation gives CASSPLGLDYNEQFF.